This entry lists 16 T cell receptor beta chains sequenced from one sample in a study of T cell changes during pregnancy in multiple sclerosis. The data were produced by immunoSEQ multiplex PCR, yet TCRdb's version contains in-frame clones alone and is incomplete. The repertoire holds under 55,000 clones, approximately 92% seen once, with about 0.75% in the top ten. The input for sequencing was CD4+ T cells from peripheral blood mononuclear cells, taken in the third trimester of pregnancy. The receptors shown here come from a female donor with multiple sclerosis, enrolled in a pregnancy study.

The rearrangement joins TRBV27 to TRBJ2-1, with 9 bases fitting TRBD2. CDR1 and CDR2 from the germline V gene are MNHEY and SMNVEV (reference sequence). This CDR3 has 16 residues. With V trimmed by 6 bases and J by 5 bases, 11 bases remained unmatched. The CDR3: CASRFLSVAGDNEQFF. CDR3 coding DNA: TGTGCCAGCAGATTTCTCTCGGTAGCGGGGGACAATGAGCAGTTCTTC.

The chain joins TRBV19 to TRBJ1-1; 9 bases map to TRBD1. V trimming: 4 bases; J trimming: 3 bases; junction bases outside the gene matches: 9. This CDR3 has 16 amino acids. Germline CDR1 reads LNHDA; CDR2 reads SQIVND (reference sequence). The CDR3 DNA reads TGTGCCAGTAGTAGCTACAGGGGGCCAGGGTACACTGAAGCTTTCTTT. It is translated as CASSSYRGPGYTEAFF.

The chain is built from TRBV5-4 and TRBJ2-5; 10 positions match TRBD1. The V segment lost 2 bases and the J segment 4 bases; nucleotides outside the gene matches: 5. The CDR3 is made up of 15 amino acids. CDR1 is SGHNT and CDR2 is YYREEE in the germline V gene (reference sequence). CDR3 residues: CASSFRTGGLETQYF. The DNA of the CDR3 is TGTGCCAGCAGCTTTCGGACAGGGGGATTAGAGACCCAGTACTTC.

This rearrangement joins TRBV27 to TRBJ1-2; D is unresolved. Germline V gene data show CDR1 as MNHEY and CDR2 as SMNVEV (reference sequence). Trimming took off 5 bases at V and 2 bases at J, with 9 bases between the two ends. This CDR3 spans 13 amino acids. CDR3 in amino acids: CASSERRNYGYTF. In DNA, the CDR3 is TGTGCCAGCAGTGAACGGAGGAACTATGGCTACACCTTC.

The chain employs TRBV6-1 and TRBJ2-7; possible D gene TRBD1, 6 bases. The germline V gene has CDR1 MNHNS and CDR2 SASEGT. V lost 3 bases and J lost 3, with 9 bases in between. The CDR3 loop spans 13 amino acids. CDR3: CASSDRGRYEQYF. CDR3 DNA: TGTGCCAGCAGTGACAGGGGACGCTACGAGCAGTACTTC.

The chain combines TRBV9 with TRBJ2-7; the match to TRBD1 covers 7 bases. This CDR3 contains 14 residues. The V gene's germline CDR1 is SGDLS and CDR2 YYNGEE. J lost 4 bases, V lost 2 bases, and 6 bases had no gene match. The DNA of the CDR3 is TGTGCCAGCAGCGTGACAGGGACCTTATACGAGCAGTACTTC. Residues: CASSVTGTLYEQYF.

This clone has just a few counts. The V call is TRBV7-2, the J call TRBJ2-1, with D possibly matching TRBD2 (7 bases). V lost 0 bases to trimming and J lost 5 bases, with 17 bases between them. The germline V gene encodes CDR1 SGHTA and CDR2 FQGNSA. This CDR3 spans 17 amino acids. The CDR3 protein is CASSLALGFGGHNEQFF. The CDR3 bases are TGTGCCAGCAGCTTAGCGCTGGGGTTCGGGGGGCACAATGAGCAGTTCTTC.

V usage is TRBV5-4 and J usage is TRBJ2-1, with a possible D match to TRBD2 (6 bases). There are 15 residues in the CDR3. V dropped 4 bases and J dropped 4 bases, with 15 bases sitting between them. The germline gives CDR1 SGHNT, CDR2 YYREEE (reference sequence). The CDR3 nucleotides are TGTGCCAGCAGCCAAAATACCGGGACTTACAATGAGCAGTTCTTC. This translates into CASSQNTGTYNEQFF.

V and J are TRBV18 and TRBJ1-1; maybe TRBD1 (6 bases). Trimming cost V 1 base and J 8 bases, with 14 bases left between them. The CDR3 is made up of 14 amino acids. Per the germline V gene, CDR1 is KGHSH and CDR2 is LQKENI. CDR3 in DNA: TGTGCCAGCTCACCACTGGGAGTGGGGGCGGAAGCTTTCTTT. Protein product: CASSPLGVGAEAFF.

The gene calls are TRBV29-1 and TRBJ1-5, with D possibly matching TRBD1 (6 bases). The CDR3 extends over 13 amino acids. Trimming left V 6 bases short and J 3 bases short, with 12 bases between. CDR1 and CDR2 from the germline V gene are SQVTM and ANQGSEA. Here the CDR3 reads CSVGGQSNQPQHF. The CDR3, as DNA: TGCAGCGTGGGGGGGCAGTCCAATCAGCCCCAGCATTTT.

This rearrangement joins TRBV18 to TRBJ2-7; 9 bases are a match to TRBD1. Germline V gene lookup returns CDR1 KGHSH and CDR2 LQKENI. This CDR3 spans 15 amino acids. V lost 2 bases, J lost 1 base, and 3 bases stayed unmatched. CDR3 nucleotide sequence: TGTGCCAGCTCACCAGAGGACAGGGGATCCTACGAGCAGTACTTC. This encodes CASSPEDRGSYEQYF.

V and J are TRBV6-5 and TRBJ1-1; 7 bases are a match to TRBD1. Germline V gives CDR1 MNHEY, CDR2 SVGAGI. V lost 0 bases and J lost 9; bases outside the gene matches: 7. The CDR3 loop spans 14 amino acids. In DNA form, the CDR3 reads TGTGCCAGCAGTTACTCACCCAGGGGGGCCCAAGCTTTCTTT. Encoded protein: CASSYSPRGAQAFF.

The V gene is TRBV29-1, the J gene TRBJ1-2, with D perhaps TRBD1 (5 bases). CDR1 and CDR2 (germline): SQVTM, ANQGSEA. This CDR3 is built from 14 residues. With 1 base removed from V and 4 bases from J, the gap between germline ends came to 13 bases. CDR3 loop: CSVEVGREGYGYTF. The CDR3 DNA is TGCAGCGTTGAAGTAGGCAGGGAGGGCTATGGCTACACCTTC.

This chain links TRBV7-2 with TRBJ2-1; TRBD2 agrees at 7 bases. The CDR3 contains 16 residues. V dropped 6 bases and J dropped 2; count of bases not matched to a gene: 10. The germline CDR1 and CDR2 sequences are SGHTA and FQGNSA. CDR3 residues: CASRHLRAGPYNEQFF. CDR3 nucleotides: TGTGCCAGCAGACACTTAAGAGCGGGGCCCTACAATGAGCAGTTCTTC.

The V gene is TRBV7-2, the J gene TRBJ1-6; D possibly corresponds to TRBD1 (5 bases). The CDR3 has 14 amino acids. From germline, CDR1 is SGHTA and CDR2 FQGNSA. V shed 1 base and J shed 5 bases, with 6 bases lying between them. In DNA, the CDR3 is TGTGCCAGCAGCTTAGTCAGGGATAATTCACCCCTCCACTTT. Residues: CASSLVRDNSPLHF.

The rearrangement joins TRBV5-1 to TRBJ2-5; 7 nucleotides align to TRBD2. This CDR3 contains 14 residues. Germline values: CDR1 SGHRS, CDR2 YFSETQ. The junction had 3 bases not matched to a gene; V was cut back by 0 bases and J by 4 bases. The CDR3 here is CASSLEAGTETQYF. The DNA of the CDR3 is TGCGCCAGCAGCTTGGAAGCGGGGACAGAGACCCAGTACTTC.